The entry below gives a single T cell receptor (beta chain) sequence along with its context. For recovered donors of Cohort 3, there were two negative PCRs, clearance, or symptom resolution. The entry originates in a study of blood T cell repertoires in COVID-19. Across the whole study: COVID-19 samples collected from the United States, Italy and Spain covered acute and convalescent phases.

In the study's own analysis: Reference gene primers were amplified, and this amplification served to estimate nucleated cell counts. Generated by immunoSEQ multiplex PCR, the TCRdb table keeps only in-frame clones and is missing some. V, J and clone size reflect that table, while D and trimming were determined from the DNA. The data contain under 350,000 clones, approximately 89% of them seen just once; the ten biggest clones take up under 2.5%. This CDR3 is built from 15 residues. The germline V and J ends were trimmed by 3 bases and 2 bases, with 11 bases remaining between them. The V gene's germline CDR1 is SGHTA and CDR2 FQGTGA.

Specimen: PBMCs or T cells enriched from blood (not recorded which). The chain is built from TRBV7-3 and TRBJ1-5; no clear D gene. This TCR derives from a woman aged 55-69 years who had recovered from COVID-19. The CDR3 sequence: CASSFPHLGNQPQHF. The CDR3, as DNA: TGTGCCAGCAGCTTCCCTCACTTGGGCAATCAGCCCCAGCATTTT.